What follows are 21 T cell receptor beta chains derived from one specimen sequenced in a study of glioma-infiltrating T cells after dendritic cell vaccination (TCRdb year 2016). The sample's time point label, in plain terms: after dendritic cell vaccination, including at tumor progression/relapse. Receptor libraries were prepared by the immunoSEQ multiplex PCR assay. TCRdb took this table from immuneACCESS and kept in-frame rearrangements with V and J called. Such tables lack part of the clones; where checked against another copy, unresolved V genes explain under half of the gap, and the rest is unexplained. The sample contains 50,000 to 70,000 clones, about 80% of them found a single time. The ten largest clones represent around a sixth of the sample. Sequenced material: blood, taken after dendritic cell vaccination. The receptor set was obtained from a human donor with glioblastoma.

The chain links TRBV7-3 to TRBJ2-7; 7 bases are a match to TRBD1. The CDR3 covers 14 residues. The junction had 9 bases not matched to a gene; V was cut back by 5 bases and J by 5 bases. The germline V gene encodes CDR1 SGHTA and CDR2 FQGTGA. CDR3 nucleotides: TGTGCCAGCAGCCCGTCGGGACAGCGGAACGAGCAGTACTTC. Its protein product is CASSPSGQRNEQYF.

V is TRBV30 and J is TRBJ1-4, with D perhaps TRBD1 (6 bases). Germline CDR1 is GTSNPN and CDR2 is SVGIG (reference sequence). This CDR3 contains 13 residues. V shed 7 bases and J shed 6 bases, with 15 bases lying between them. DNA for the CDR3: TGTGCCTACCTGGACAGTAGACATGAAAAACTGTTTTTT. The encoded protein is CAYLDSRHEKLFF.

This clone was recorded once. V and J are TRBV5-1 and TRBJ1-2; TRBD1 might be the D (5 bases). Germline V lookup: CDR1 SGHRS, CDR2 YFSETQ. This CDR3 is built from 13 residues. Trimming stripped 1 base from V and 6 bases from J, with 10 bases between. CDR3: CASSLFRDNGYTF. CDR3 DNA sequence: TGCGCCAGCAGCTTGTTCAGGGATAATGGCTACACCTTC.

The CDR3 DNA reads as TGTGCCAGCAGCTCGGGTCCCGACCCGCACTACGAGCAGTACTTC. The encoded protein is CASSSGPDPHYEQYF. The chain employs TRBV11-2 and TRBJ2-7; D gene ambiguous. CDR1 SGHAT and CDR2 FQNNGV come from the germline V gene. This CDR3 has 15 amino acids. V gave up 4 bases and J gave up 3 bases, with 16 bases separating them.

In DNA form, the CDR3 reads TGTGCCAGCAGTCTGAACAGGGGTCAGAATGAGCAGTTCTTC. It codes for CASSLNRGQNEQFF. The rearrangement joins TRBV6-6 to TRBJ2-1, with 7 bases matching TRBD1. CDR3 length equals 14 residues. Germline-derived CDR1 and CDR2 are MNHNY and SVGAGI (reference sequence). V was clipped by 5 bases and J by 7 bases; unmatched bases: 8.

This sequence joins TRBV20-1 and TRBJ1-1; tentatively, D is TRBD1 (6 bases). The length of the CDR3 is 11 residues. Germline CDR1 DFQATT, CDR2 SNEGSKA (reference sequence). V lost 3 bases and J lost 7, with 9 bases in between. The CDR3 reads CSASRGGEAFF. The DNA for the CDR3 is TGCAGTGCTAGTCGAGGGGGTGAAGCTTTCTTT.

This chain uses TRBV6-6 with TRBJ2-2; TRBD2 matches at 9 bases. With 2 bases clipped from V and 6 bases from J, the junction kept 4 bases outside the gene matches. The CDR3 extends over 15 amino acids. Germline lookup yields CDR1 MNHNY and CDR2 SVGAGI (reference sequence). The CDR3 sequence is CASSYLAGSPGELFF. CDR3 in DNA: TGTGCCAGCAGTTACCTAGCGGGGTCCCCCGGGGAGCTGTTTTTT.

The chain carries TRBV4-1 and TRBJ2-3; 10 bases are shared with TRBD2. In germline, CDR1 is MGHRA, CDR2 YSYEKL. This CDR3 contains 16 residues. With 1 base clipped from V and 9 bases from J, the junction kept 10 bases outside the gene matches. In nucleotides, the CDR3 is TGCGCCAGCAGCCAAGTCACTAGCGGGGCTCCCCCAACGCAGTATTTT. Its translation: CASSQVTSGAPPTQYF.

V usage is TRBV2 and J usage is TRBJ1-4; D is perhaps TRBD1 (6 bases). CDR3 length: 14 residues. The germline gives CDR1 SNHLY, CDR2 FYNNEI. V lost 7 bases to trimming and J lost 8 bases, with 17 bases between them. The CDR3 spells CASKDRRLGEKLFF. As DNA, the CDR3 is TGTGCCAGCAAAGACAGGCGGCTTGGGGAAAAACTGTTTTTT. Full variable domain (missing parts from reference TRBV2 and TRBJ1-4): EPEVTQTPSHQVTQMGQEVILRCVPISNHLYFYWYRQILGQKVEFLVSFYNNEISEKSEIFDDQFSVERPDGSNFTLKIRSTKLEDSAMYFCASKDRRLGEKLFFGSGTQLSVL.

This clone showed up many times. The chain is built from TRBV11-3 and TRBJ1-2, with 7 positions matching TRBD1. Germline assignment: CDR1 SGHNT and CDR2 YENEEA. The junction had 5 bases not matched to a gene; V was cut back by 2 bases and J by 2 bases. CDR3 length: 15 residues. CDR3 bases: TGTGCCAGCAGCTTAAACAACAGGGGAAACTATGGCTACACCTTC. Protein product: CASSLNNRGNYGYTF.

This chain joins TRBV11-3 and TRBJ2-3, with a tentative D call TRBD2 (5 bases). The V end was cut by 5 bases, the J end by 0 bases, with 9 bases between. The CDR3 is 14 amino acids. From germline, CDR1 is SGHNT and CDR2 YENEEA. The CDR3 spells CASSGRTSTDTQYF. The CDR3, as DNA: TGTGCCAGCAGCGGACGGACTAGCACAGATACGCAGTATTTT.

V gene TRBV5-4 combines with J gene TRBJ2-7, with 8 bases aligning to TRBD2. V lost 4 bases, J lost 4 bases, and 7 bases stayed unmatched. The CDR3 covers 14 residues. From germline, CDR1 is SGHNT and CDR2 YYREEE (reference sequence). This CDR3 reads CASSPGGGGYEQYF. The CDR3 DNA follows: TGTGCCAGCAGCCCGGGGGGGGGCGGGTACGAGCAGTACTTC.

This clone was observed a single time. The rearrangement links TRBV6-1 to TRBJ1-1; weak D call: TRBD1 (6 bases). Germline CDR1 is MNHNS and CDR2 is SASEGT. Deletions cut 5 bases from V and 3 bases from J, with 13 bases between. This CDR3 comprises 14 residues. The CDR3 reads CASSREQGDTEAFF. CDR3 nucleotides: TGTGCCAGCAGTCGGGAACAGGGAGACACTGAAGCTTTCTTT.

The chain uses TRBV11-2 and TRBJ1-4; D is possibly TRBD1 (5 bases). CDR1 is SGHAT, CDR2 FQNNGV, per germline. The CDR3 length is 17 residues. V was cut by 5 bases and J by 1 base, with 17 bases left in between. The CDR3 loop reads CASSPADRARTNEKLFF. The CDR3 bases are TGTGCCAGCAGCCCAGCCGACAGAGCCAGAACTAATGAAAAACTGTTTTTT.

The chain couples TRBV5-1 to TRBJ1-4; TRBD1 is a possible D gene (5 bases). Trimming cost V 4 bases and J 5 bases, with 12 bases left between them. CDR1 and CDR2 (germline): SGHRS, YFSETQ. This CDR3 comprises 14 residues. CDR3 loop: CASSRGGVNEKLFF. The CDR3 bases are TGCGCCAGCAGCCGCGGGGGGGTCAATGAAAAACTGTTTTTT.

The rearrangement uses TRBV7-9 and TRBJ1-5; TRBD1 might be the D (5 bases). The CDR3 is 14 amino acids. CDR1 is SEHNR, CDR2 FQNEAQ, per germline (reference sequence). V lost 3 bases, J lost 6 bases, and 12 bases lay in between. The CDR3 region is CASSFGGAAQPQHF. CDR3 DNA: TGTGCCAGCAGCTTCGGAGGGGCAGCTCAGCCCCAGCATTTT. The variable domain in full, completed from reference TRBV7-9 and TRBJ1-5, reads DTGVSQNPRHKITKRGQNVTFRCDPISEHNRLYWYRQTLGQGPEFLTYFQNEAQLEKSRLLSDRFSAERPKGSFSTLEIQRTEQGDSAMYLCASSFGGAAQPQHFGDGTRLSIL.

This clone is a singleton in its sample. The chain joins TRBV5-1 to TRBJ2-6; 9 nucleotides agree with TRBD2. Germline CDR1 reads SGHRS; CDR2 reads YFSETQ. V trimming: 4 bases; J trimming: 2 bases; junction bases outside the gene matches: 4. The CDR3 length is 16 residues. CDR3 nucleotide sequence: TGCGCCAGCAGCCCCGTAGCGGGGGCTGGGGCCAACGTCCTGACTTTC. This encodes CASSPVAGAGANVLTF. Filled out from reference TRBV5-1 and TRBJ2-6, the complete variable domain reads KAGVTQTPRYLIKTRGQQVTLSCSPISGHRSVSWYQQTPGQGLQFLFEYFSETQRNKGNFPGRFSGRQFSNSRSEMNVSTLELGDSALYLCASSPVAGAGANVLTFGAGSRLTVL.

As DNA, the CDR3 is TGCGCCAGCAGCCAAGTCTTAGGGACAGCTAACTATGGCTACACCTTC. As protein: CASSQVLGTANYGYTF. V is TRBV4-1 and J is TRBJ1-2; 7 nucleotides line up with TRBD1. The CDR3 runs to 16 residues. J lost 0 bases, V lost 1 base, and 5 bases had no gene match. Per the germline V gene, CDR1 is MGHRA and CDR2 is YSYEKL.

The chain carries TRBV2 and TRBJ2-1, with 16 positions matching TRBD2. With 4 bases clipped from V and 7 bases from J, the junction kept 10 bases outside the gene matches. Germline V gene data show CDR1 as SNHLY and CDR2 as FYNNEI. The CDR3 totals 18 residues. The CDR3 here is CASSGTGTSGGAENEQFF. DNA of the CDR3: TGTGCCAGCAGTGGGACCGGGACTAGCGGGGGGGCGGAGAATGAGCAGTTCTTC.

The chain joins TRBV9 to TRBJ1-2; D not resolved. CDR1 is SGDLS, CDR2 YYNGEE, per germline. The length of the CDR3 is 11 residues. Trimming left V 1 base short and J 7 bases short, with 5 bases between. CDR3 in DNA: TGTGCCAGCAGCGTACCAGGTGGCTACACCTTC. Amino acids: CASSVPGGYTF. The entire variable domain, with the rest obtained from reference TRBV9 and TRBJ1-2, is as follows: DSGVTQTPKHLITATGQRVTLRCSPRSGDLSVYWYQQSLDQGLQFLIQYYNGEERAKGNILERFSAQQFPDLHSELNLSSLELGDSALYFCASSVPGGYTFGSGTRLTVV.

In its sample, this clone was seen once. The rearrangement links TRBV10-1 to TRBJ1-1; 11 bases agree with TRBD1. V trimming: 3 bases; J trimming: 2 bases; junction bases outside the gene matches: 8. The CDR3 has 17 residues. In germline, CDR1 is WNHNN, CDR2 SYGVQD (reference sequence). CDR3 sequence (DNA): TGCGCCAGCAGTGAAAGGGGGGACAGGGGGTTTAACACTGAAGCTTTCTTT. This translates into CASSERGDRGFNTEAFF.